The 19 T cell receptor beta chains below were found in one sample sequenced in a study of OX40 agonist ivuxolimab in advanced cancers. Repertoires were generated with immunoSEQ multiplex PCR, while TCRdb's copy carries only in-frame clones and drops some. The sample shows over 60,000 clones, approximately 92% of them seen only once. The material was CD4+ or CD8+ T cells sorted from blood, obtained in a trial of the OX40 agonist ivuxolimab. The receptors stem from an adult with an advanced solid tumor such as melanoma, head and neck, liver or kidney cancer.

The V and J genes are TRBV9 and TRBJ2-7, with 8 bases matching TRBD1. The CDR3 loop spans 14 amino acids. V gave up 0 bases and J gave up 3 bases; unmatched junction bases: 2. Germline V CDR1 and CDR2: SGDLS, YYNGEE. CDR3: CASSVGGQVYEQYF. In DNA form, the CDR3 reads TGTGCCAGCAGCGTAGGGGGACAGGTCTACGAGCAGTACTTC.

CDR3 nucleotides: TGTGCCAGCAGCTTCAGCGGAAGCTCCTACAATGAGCAGTTCTTC. Translation: CASSFSGSSYNEQFF. The rearrangement joins TRBV7-3 to TRBJ2-1; D is possibly TRBD2 (5 bases). This CDR3 is built from 15 residues. The V end lost 3 bases, the J end lost 0 bases, and 9 bases lay between the germline ends. Per germline, CDR1 SGHTA and CDR2 FQGTGA.

V usage is TRBV7-8 and J usage is TRBJ2-7, with 10 nucleotides matching TRBD1. The CDR3 contains 14 residues. V trimming: 4 bases; J trimming: 4 bases; junction bases outside the gene matches: 4. Germline loops: CDR1 SGHVS, CDR2 FQNEAQ. The CDR3 loop reads CASSSDRGYYEQYF. In DNA form, the CDR3 reads TGTGCCAGCAGCTCGGACAGGGGGTATTACGAGCAGTACTTC.

The chain carries TRBV18 and TRBJ1-5, with a possible D match to TRBD1 (6 bases). Trimming stripped 1 base from V and 6 bases from J, with 13 bases between. Looked up from germline, CDR1 is KGHSH and CDR2 is LQKENI. This CDR3 contains 15 residues. CDR3 nucleotide sequence: TGTGCCAGCTCACCACGCGGCTTACAGGGTCAGCCCCAGCATTTT. As protein: CASSPRGLQGQPQHF.

V gene TRBV6-5 combines with J gene TRBJ2-1, with no clear D. Trimming left V 6 bases short and J 1 base short, with 10 bases between. The CDR3 has 14 amino acids. Germline loops: CDR1 MNHEY, CDR2 SVGAGI. CDR3 protein: CASSRALSYNEQFF. The DNA for the CDR3 is TGTGCCAGCAGCCGGGCTTTGTCCTACAATGAGCAGTTCTTC.

J is TRBJ1-1 and V is TRBV5-4, with D perhaps matching TRBD1 (5 bases). V was trimmed by 0 bases and J by 0 bases, leaving 9 bases between them. This CDR3 spans 15 amino acids. Germline values: CDR1 SGHNT, CDR2 YYREEE (reference sequence). The CDR3 is CASSLDRGLNTEAFF. In DNA, the CDR3 is TGTGCCAGCAGCTTGGACCGGGGCCTGAACACTGAAGCTTTCTTT. Looking up the rest from reference TRBV5-4 and TRBJ1-1 gives the full variable domain: ETGVTQSPTHLIKTRGQQVTLRCSSQSGHNTVSWYQQALGQGPQFIFQYYREEENGRGNFPPRFSGLQFPNYSSELNVNALELDDSALYLCASSLDRGLNTEAFFGQGTRLTVV.

The chain combines TRBV7-2 with TRBJ1-2; TRBD1 matches at 7 bases. This CDR3 is built from 15 residues. With V trimmed by 5 bases and J by 0 bases, 6 bases remained unmatched. CDR1 and CDR2 (germline): SGHTA, FQGNSA. The CDR3: CASSPRDSANYGYTF. The CDR3 nucleotides read TGTGCCAGCAGCCCGCGGGACAGCGCTAACTATGGCTACACCTTC.

CDR3 DNA sequence: TGCGCCAGCAGCCCGGATTCAGGGCTAGCTAACTATGGCTACACCTTC. Translated: CASSPDSGLANYGYTF. The chain combines TRBV5-1 with TRBJ1-2; D is possibly TRBD1 (5 bases). CDR3 size: 16 residues. With 4 bases removed from V and 0 bases from J, the gap between germline ends came to 16 bases. Germline V lookup: CDR1 SGHRS, CDR2 YFSETQ.

This chain links TRBV11-2 with TRBJ2-3; 10 positions match TRBD2. Germline assignment: CDR1 SGHAT and CDR2 FQNNGV. Trimming took 5 bases from V and 5 from J; bases not matched to a gene: 10. The CDR3 covers 16 residues. In DNA form, the CDR3 reads TGTGCCAGCAGCCCGGGGGCAGCGGGGGGGATAGATACGCAGTATTTT. It translates to CASSPGAAGGIDTQYF.

The V and J genes are TRBV21-1 and TRBJ2-7. TRBV21-1 is listed as a pseudogene. The length of the CDR3 is 14 residues. Here the CDR3 reads CASRSPTGTYEQYF. DNA of the CDR3: TGTGCCAGCAGGTCACCCACCGGAACCTACGAGCAGTACTTC.

The chain is built from TRBV5-1 and TRBJ1-6; no definite D call. The V end was cut by 2 bases, the J end by 3 bases, with 6 bases between. Per germline, CDR1 SGHRS and CDR2 YFSETQ. This CDR3 has 14 amino acids. The CDR3 here is CASSFGDYNSPLHF. The CDR3 DNA reads TGCGCCAGCAGCTTTGGGGACTATAATTCACCCCTCCACTTT.

The rearrangement uses TRBV10-3 and TRBJ2-1; D is unclear. V was shortened by 3 bases and J by 8 bases, with 8 bases between the two germline ends. This CDR3 spans 12 amino acids. In germline, CDR1 is ENHRY, CDR2 SYGVKD. The CDR3 is CAISDKRDEQFF. CDR3 bases: TGTGCCATCAGTGACAAGCGAGATGAGCAGTTCTTC.

For the CDR3, the DNA is TGTGCCAGCAGCTTAGATCCCTGGGACGGGAACCACTCGTTCACAGATACGCAGTATTTT. Translation: CASSLDPWDGNHSFTDTQYF. This chain joins TRBV11-3 and TRBJ2-3; either TRBD1 or TRBD2 may supply D (5 bases each). Germline assignment: CDR1 SGHNT and CDR2 YENEEA. The CDR3 covers 20 residues. The ends were cut back, 0 bases at V and 2 bases at J, with 24 bases in the middle.

This clone was seen a few times. This chain uses TRBV29-1 with TRBJ2-7; maybe TRBD2 (6 bases). The germline CDR1 and CDR2 sequences are SQVTM and ANQGSEA. The CDR3 totals 13 residues. V was cut by 5 bases and J by 4 bases, with 15 bases left in between. The CDR3 sequence is CSVSSAREYEQYF. The CDR3 coding sequence is TGCAGCGTTTCTAGCGCTCGGGAATACGAGCAGTACTTC.

The J gene is TRBJ1-1, the V gene TRBV4-1, with TRBD1 matching 8 bases. V shed 6 bases, J shed 1 base, and the junction held 4 bases outside the gene matches. This CDR3 spans 14 amino acids. Germline CDR1 and CDR2: MGHRA and YSYEKL. DNA for the CDR3: TGCGCCAGCAGACATGACAGGGGGAACACTGAAGCTTTCTTT. Protein sequence: CASRHDRGNTEAFF.

The chain links TRBV2 to TRBJ2-2; TRBD1 agrees at 11 bases. The length of the CDR3 is 14 residues. Germline values: CDR1 SNHLY, CDR2 FYNNEI. Trimming at V came to 5 bases and at J to 7 bases, leaving 3 bases not matched to a gene. The CDR3 coding sequence is TGTGCCAGCAGTCCGGGACAGGGGGTCGGGGAGCTGTTTTTT. Translated, it gives CASSPGQGVGELFF.

The rearrangement uses TRBV30 and TRBJ1-4; no clear D gene. The CDR3 runs 15 residues. V gave up 2 bases and J gave up 3 bases, with 13 bases separating them. Germline CDR1 and CDR2: GTSNPN and SVGIG (reference sequence). CDR3 sequence: CAWSLNYGPNEKLFF. The DNA for the CDR3 is TGTGCCTGGAGTCTAAATTACGGCCCTAATGAAAAACTGTTTTTT.

This chain uses TRBV25-1 with TRBJ2-1, with 10 positions matching TRBD1. The V segment lost 3 bases and the J segment 7 bases; nucleotides outside the gene matches: 15. CDR1 and CDR2 from the germline V gene are MGHDK and SYGVNS. This CDR3 spans 18 amino acids. The chain's CDR3 is CASSDPKATGTGVNEQFF. The DNA for the CDR3 is TGTGCCAGCAGTGATCCCAAGGCCACCGGGACAGGGGTAAATGAGCAGTTCTTC.

V and J are TRBV19 and TRBJ2-5; 8 nucleotides align to TRBD2. Trimming cost V 5 bases and J 4 bases; bases outside gene matches: 9. The CDR3 covers 15 residues. Germline V CDR1 and CDR2: LNHDA, SQIVND (reference sequence). In DNA form, the CDR3 reads TGTGCCAGTAGTGCGGGGGGCGGGAGGTCAGAGACCCAGTACTTC. Its translation: CASSAGGGRSETQYF.